Listed below are T cell receptor beta chains from one sample, sequenced in a study of cytotoxic CD8 clonotypes in ibrutinib-treated CLL. Clones were read by immunoSEQ multiplex PCR, and TCRdb kept only the in-frame ones, dropping some. Here the sample spans about 270,000 clones, roughly 76% being singletons. This specimen was PBMCs, taken at disease progression, from a patient treated with ibrutinib. The receptor source for this set is a human donor with chronic lymphocytic leukemia. Each CDR3 is given with its conserved first and last residue. The order of the fields is J gene, D gene, clone size, V gene, CDR3 DNA, CDR3 protein. D genes are given only for firm matches. Clone size is given for some rows only: seen once, a few or many times, or a class if the clone is expanded.

>TRBJ2-1|.|.|TRBV2
TGTGCCAGCAGTGATACGGTGAGCTCCTACAATGAGCAGTTCTTC
CASSDTVSSYNEQFF
>TRBJ1-1|.|.|TRBV6-1
TGTGCCAGCAGTGAAGTTCAGACTGCAGGTGAAGCTTTCTTT
CASSEVQTAGEAFF
>TRBJ2-5|TRBD1|.|TRBV5-4
TGTGCCAGCAGTACAGGACAGGGGGCGATGGAGACCCAGTACTTC
CASSTGQGAMETQYF
>TRBJ2-1|.|.|TRBV9
TGTGCCAGCAGCCCGAGGACTGCAGACAATGAGCAGTTCTTC
CASSPRTADNEQFF
>TRBJ1-5|TRBD1|.|TRBV27
TGTGCCAGCTCGCCCAGGGGACAGGGTGATCAGCCCCAGCATTTT
CASSPRGQGDQPQHF
>TRBJ2-1|TRBD1|once|TRBV6-1
TGTGCCAGCAGTTCGGACAGGCTCTCCTACAATGAGCAGTTCTTC
CASSSDRLSYNEQFF
>TRBJ2-7|.|.|TRBV28
TGTGCCAGCATGGGGGGACGCTACGAGCAGTACTTC
CASMGGRYEQYF
>TRBJ1-4|.|.|TRBV9
TGTGCCAGCAGCGTAGGGCCACCTAATGAAAAACTGTTTTTT
CASSVGPPNEKLFF
>TRBJ2-7|TRBD1|.|TRBV27
TGTGCCAGCAGAGGGGACAGCGTCTACGAGCAGTACTTC
CASRGDSVYEQYF
>TRBJ2-7|.|.|TRBV6-5
TGTGCCAGCGCCCATCGGCAGCGGACCTACGAGCAGTACTTC
CASAHRQRTYEQYF